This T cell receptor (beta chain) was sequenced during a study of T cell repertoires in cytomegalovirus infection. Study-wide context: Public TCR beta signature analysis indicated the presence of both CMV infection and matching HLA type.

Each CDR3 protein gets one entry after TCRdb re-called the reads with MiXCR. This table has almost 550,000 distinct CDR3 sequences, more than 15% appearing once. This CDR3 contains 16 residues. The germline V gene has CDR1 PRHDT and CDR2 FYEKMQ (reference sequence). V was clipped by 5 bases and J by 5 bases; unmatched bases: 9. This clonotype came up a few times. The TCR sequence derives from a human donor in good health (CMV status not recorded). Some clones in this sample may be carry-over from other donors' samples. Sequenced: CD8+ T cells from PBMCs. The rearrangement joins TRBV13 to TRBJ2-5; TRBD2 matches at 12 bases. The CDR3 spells CASSAQRLAGDETQYF. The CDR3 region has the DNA TGTGCCAGCAGCGCTCAAAGACTAGCGGGAGATGAGACCCAGTACTTC.